These 10 T cell receptor beta chains originate from one sample sequenced in a study of shared clonotypes between healthy human individuals. Profiled with immunoSEQ multiplex PCR; TCRdb holds only in-frame clones, not every one. The profile covers 2 million to 2.5 million clones, with around 93% appearing a single time and approximately 0.4% taken by the ten largest. Sequenced material: naive CD4+ T cells from PBMCs. Noted subset: CD45RA+ positively selected. These receptors came from a man between 18 and 35 years old in good health. Some clones in this sample may be carry-over from other donors' samples.

This clone has just one count. Different DNA sequences within this sample yield the same CDR3. The gene calls are TRBV29-1 and TRBJ1-2, with D hard to call. Germline V lookup: CDR1 SQVTM, CDR2 ANQGSEA. This CDR3 is built from 11 residues. Trimming took 5 bases from V and 2 from J, leaving 6 bases between them. This CDR3 is CSVQRNYGYTF. In DNA, the CDR3 is TGCAGCGTTCAGAGAAACTATGGCTACACCTTC.

In nucleotides, the CDR3 is TGTGCCAGCAGCTACATGGATTCCTACAATGAGCAGTTCTTC. Translation: CASSYMDSYNEQFF. The chain employs TRBV7-9 and TRBJ2-1; D ambiguous. The V end was cut by 4 bases, the J end by 1 base, with 8 bases between. The CDR3 covers 14 residues. Germline CDR1 reads SEHNR; CDR2 reads FQNEAQ (reference sequence).

This chain uses TRBV28 with TRBJ1-2; 8 bases match TRBD1. This CDR3 region has 14 residues. J lost 7 bases, V lost 7 bases, and 11 bases had no gene match. The germline V gene has CDR1 MDHEN and CDR2 SYDVKM. CDR3 loop: CASTSPGGAGGYTF. CDR3 coding DNA: TGTGCCAGCACCTCACCAGGGGGCGCAGGTGGCTACACCTTC.

In regard to this clone: Distinct nucleotide sequences in the sample also encode this CDR3. This chain links TRBV5-1 with TRBJ2-5; D gene ambiguous. Germline CDR1 SGHRS, CDR2 YFSETQ. This CDR3 spans 15 amino acids. V lost 0 bases to trimming and J lost 2 bases, with 11 bases between them. The CDR3 region is CASSLVGYLQETQYF. DNA for the CDR3: TGCGCCAGCAGCTTGGTGGGCTACCTACAAGAGACCCAGTACTTC.

In its sample, this clone was seen once. The chain carries TRBV2 and TRBJ2-1; 8 bases map to TRBD2. The CDR3 covers 14 residues. V lost 8 bases to trimming and J lost 5 bases; unmatched junction nucleotides: 8. Germline V gene lookup returns CDR1 SNHLY and CDR2 FYNNEI. The CDR3 coding sequence is TGTGCCAGCTTGGAGCGGGAGACCAACAATGAGCAGTTCTTC. Its translation is CASLERETNNEQFF.

This chain connects TRBV7-3 to TRBJ2-1, with a tentative D call TRBD2 (6 bases). Germline assignment: CDR1 SGHTA and CDR2 FQGTGA. This CDR3 has 16 amino acids. Trimming removed 4 bases at V and 5 bases at J, with 18 bases between. This CDR3 is CASSSLSGDNNNEQFF. The DNA of the CDR3 is TGTGCCAGCAGCTCCCTTAGCGGAGACAATAACAATGAGCAGTTCTTC.

V and J are TRBV9 and TRBJ2-3; weak D call: TRBD1 (7 bases). Deletions cut 3 bases from V and 2 bases from J, with 10 bases between. The CDR3 length is 14 residues. Looked up from germline, CDR1 is SGDLS and CDR2 is YYNGEE. The DNA of the CDR3 is TGTGCCAGCAGCGGCGGGACAGTCACAGATACGCAGTATTTT. Its protein is CASSGGTVTDTQYF.

The rearrangement links TRBV28 to TRBJ1-2; TRBD1 aligns across 7 bases. The CDR3 contains 16 residues. The germline V gene encodes CDR1 MDHEN and CDR2 SYDVKM. V gave up 4 bases and J gave up 8 bases; unmatched junction bases: 16. CDR3 DNA sequence: TGTGCCAGCAGTTCATCGAACTTCCAGGGGGAAGGAGGCTACACCTTC. Residues: CASSSSNFQGEGGYTF.

This clone was recorded once. The chain has TRBV11-3 and TRBJ2-1, with 10 bases aligning to TRBD2. This CDR3 spans 13 amino acids. CDR1 SGHNT and CDR2 YENEEA come from the germline V gene. The junction had 6 bases not matched to a gene; V was cut back by 1 base and J by 15 bases. CDR3 loop: CASSLGLAGARFF. The CDR3 coding sequence is TGTGCCAGCAGCTTAGGTCTAGCGGGAGCACGGTTCTTC.

This clone came up a few times. The chain uses TRBV30 and TRBJ1-5; D not certain. The CDR3 length is 13 residues. Germline V gene data show CDR1 as GTSNPN and CDR2 as SVGIG (reference sequence). Trimming left V 1 base short and J 7 bases short, with 11 bases between. This CDR3 is CAWSEGLGQPQHF. For the CDR3, the DNA is TGTGCCTGGAGTGAGGGTCTAGGGCAGCCCCAGCATTTT.